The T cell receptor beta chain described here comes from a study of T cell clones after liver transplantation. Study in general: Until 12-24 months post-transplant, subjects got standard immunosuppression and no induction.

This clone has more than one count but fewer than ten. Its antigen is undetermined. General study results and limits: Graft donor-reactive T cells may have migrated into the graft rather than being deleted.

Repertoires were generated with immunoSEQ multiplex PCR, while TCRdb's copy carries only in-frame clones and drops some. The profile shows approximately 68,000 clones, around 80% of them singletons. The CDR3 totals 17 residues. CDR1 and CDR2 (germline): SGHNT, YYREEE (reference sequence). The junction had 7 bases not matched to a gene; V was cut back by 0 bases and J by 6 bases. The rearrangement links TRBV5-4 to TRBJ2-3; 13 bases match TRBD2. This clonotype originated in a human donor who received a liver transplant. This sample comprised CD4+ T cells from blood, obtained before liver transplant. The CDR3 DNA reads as TGTGCCAGCAGCTTGGGACTAGCGGGAGGCAGGAGGGATACGCAGTATTTT. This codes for CASSLGLAGGRRDTQYF.